The 9 T cell receptor beta chains in this list originate from one sample, sequenced in a study of T-cell memory formation after mild COVID-19. One entry per CDR3 protein, called by TCRdb with MiXCR from the 5' RACE reads. The sample has 250,000 to 350,000 distinct CDR3 sequences, less than 20% seen once; the top ten hold roughly 21%. Sequencing was performed on PBMCs or a T cell subset sorted from them (not recorded which). The receptors were gathered from a man aged 18 to 30 who had mild COVID-19 (a few samples of this study predate the infection). Cell type and time point are not known.

This rearrangement joins TRBV7-6 to TRBJ2-5, with a weak D call TRBD1 (6 bases). This CDR3 is built from 12 residues. Trimming shortened V by 8 bases and J by 5 bases, and 12 bases separated the two germline ends. Germline assignment: CDR1 SGHVS and CDR2 FNYEAQ. The CDR3 here is CASGGFGETQYF. CDR3 in DNA: TGTGCCAGCGGGGGCTTTGGGGAGACCCAGTACTTC.

This clonotype was counted only a few times. This rearrangement joins TRBV6-1 to TRBJ2-6, with TRBD2 identical over 9 bases. The CDR3 has 18 amino acids. CDR1 and CDR2 (germline): MNHNS, SASEGT. The J segment lost 2 bases and the V segment lost 2 bases, leaving 7 bases of the junction unmatched. CDR3 coding DNA: TGTGCCAGCAGTGAACGGAGCGGGGGGCCAACTGGGGCCAACGTCCTGACTTTC. Amino acid sequence: CASSERSGGPTGANVLTF.

This clonotype has a count of ten or more. J is TRBJ1-6 and V is TRBV28; D possibly corresponds to TRBD1 (5 bases). Germline V gene data show CDR1 as MDHEN and CDR2 as SYDVKM. This CDR3 spans 14 amino acids. V was pared by 6 bases and J by 14 bases, with 20 bases between. CDR3 in amino acids: CASSPGSSNLALHF. The CDR3 DNA reads TGTGCCAGCAGCCCAGGGTCCTCAAATTTGGCCCTCCACTTT. Variable domain in full (rest from reference TRBV28 and TRBJ1-6): DVKVTQSSRYLVKRTGEKVFLECVQDMDHENMFWYRQDPGLGLRLIYFSYDVKMKEKGDIPEGYSVSREKKERFSLILESASTNQTSMYLCASSPGSSNLALHFGNGTRLTVT.

The sample holds a few counts of this clonotype. The chain recombines TRBV10-3 with TRBJ1-5; 7 bases are shared with TRBD1. J was trimmed by 5 bases and V by 0 bases; bases with no gene match: 4. The CDR3 has 15 residues. Germline values: CDR1 ENHRY, CDR2 SYGVKD. The DNA for the CDR3 is TGTGCCATCAGTGAGTCGTCTGACAGGGATCAGCCCCAGCATTTT. Translating it yields CAISESSDRDQPQHF.

This clonotype was found many times. The chain is built from TRBV14 and TRBJ1-1; TRBD1 aligns across 7 bases. V lost 5 bases to trimming and J lost 1 base; unmatched junction nucleotides: 7. There are 15 residues in the CDR3. Germline CDR1 reads SGHDN; CDR2 reads FVKESK. CDR3: CASSDYRGANTEAFF. Written as DNA, the CDR3 is TGTGCCAGCAGCGACTACAGGGGCGCGAACACTGAAGCTTTCTTT.

The CDR3 nucleotides are TGCGCCAGCACTGGCGGGACAGGGATCCCCTACGAGCAGTACTTC. It specifies CASTGGTGIPYEQYF. The J gene is TRBJ2-7, the V gene TRBV5-1; 9 bases agree with TRBD1. Per germline, CDR1 SGHRS and CDR2 YFSETQ. The CDR3 consists of 15 residues. The junction had 9 bases not matched to a gene; V was cut back by 6 bases and J by 2 bases.

This sequence joins TRBV18 and TRBJ1-5, with TRBD1 matching over 7 bases. Germline V CDR1 and CDR2: KGHSH, LQKENI. The V and J ends lost 2 bases and 6 bases, in that order; junction bases with no gene match: 10. This CDR3 contains 16 residues. CDR3 DNA sequence: TGTGCCAGCTCACCATCTCCGACAGGGAATCGTCAGCCCCAGCATTTT. This gives the protein CASSPSPTGNRQPQHF.

This clonotype was counted a few times. V gene TRBV27 combines with J gene TRBJ2-2, with D possibly called TRBD1 or TRBD2 (5 bases each). This CDR3 spans 15 amino acids. Trimming cost V 0 bases and J 7 bases, with 12 bases left between them. Germline CDR1 and CDR2: MNHEY and SMNVEV (reference sequence). This CDR3 reads CASSLSMGVNGELFF. CDR3 bases: TGTGCCAGCAGTTTATCGATGGGGGTGAACGGGGAGCTGTTTTTT.

The J gene is TRBJ2-2, the V gene TRBV12-3 or TRBV12-4; D gene uncertain. This CDR3 has 14 amino acids. Trimming removed 6 bases at V and 4 bases at J, with 12 bases between. The chain's CDR3 is CASRYATSTGELFF. The CDR3 bases are TGTGCCAGCAGGTACGCGACGAGCACCGGGGAGCTGTTTTTT.